Listed below are T cell receptor beta chains from one sample, sequenced in a study of blood T cell repertoires in COVID-19. The data were produced by immunoSEQ multiplex PCR, yet TCRdb's version contains in-frame clones alone and is incomplete. The data contain about 100,000 clones, more than 85% of them singletons. The sequencing sample was made of peripheral blood. These receptor sequences come from a young man with acute or convalescent COVID-19. CDR3s include the opening cysteine and the closing phenylalanine or tryptophan. Fields, in order: clone size, D gene, V gene, J gene, CDR3 DNA, CDR3 protein. A D gene is named only where the DNA matches it firmly. Some rows mark clone size as missing; the rest say once, few, many or name a class of expanded clone.

>NA|NA|TRBV5-1|TRBJ2-1
TGCGCCAGCAGCCCAGAGGGTTTAGACAATGAGCAGTTCTTC
CASSPEGLDNEQFF
>NA|TRBD1|TRBV5-1|TRBJ2-5
TGCGCCAGCAGGACCGGGACAGAAGAGACCCAGTACTTC
CASRTGTEETQYF
>NA|TRBD1|TRBV19|TRBJ1-5
TGTGCCAGTAGTGTTACAGGGGGCGGTCAGCCCCAGCATTTT
CASSVTGGGQPQHF
>NA|TRBD1|TRBV7-2|TRBJ1-4
TGTGCCAGCAGCCTTGGACAGGGAAATGAAAAACTGTTTTTT
CASSLGQGNEKLFF
>few|TRBD2|TRBV9|TRBJ2-1
TGTGCCAGCAGCCCGACTAGCGGTATCAATGAGCAGTTCTTC
CASSPTSGINEQFF
>NA|NA|TRBV5-4|TRBJ2-7
TGTGCCAGCAGCTGGCCCGAGGCGCGCGAGCAGTACTTC
CASSWPEAREQYF
>NA|NA|TRBV5-1|TRBJ1-1
TGCGCCAGCAGCTTGATCGGGGGGACGGAACACTTCCCCACTGAAGCTTTCTTT
CASSLIGGTEHFPTEAFF
>NA|NA|TRBV27|TRBJ1-1
TGTGCCAGCAGTTCTTCACCGCCGGGGGGCACTGAAGCTTTCTTT
CASSSSPPGGTEAFF
>once|NA|TRBV6-2/TRBV6-3|TRBJ1-5
TGTGCCAGCAGCCGCCCCCCAGGGAAAGGTAATCAGCCCCAGCATTTT
CASSRPPGKGNQPQHF
>NA|NA|TRBV5-1|TRBJ1-1
TGCGCCAGCAGACTCGGGGGGCGCGAGAACACTGAAGCTTTCTTT
CASRLGGRENTEAFF
>NA|NA|TRBV5-1|TRBJ1-1
TGCGCCAGCAGCTTCATAGTGAACACTGAAGCTTTCTTT
CASSFIVNTEAFF
>NA|TRBD2|TRBV6-5|TRBJ2-5
TGTGCCAGCAGTTACGGGGGGGATGAGACCCAGTACTTC
CASSYGGDETQYF
>NA|NA|TRBV11-2|TRBJ1-2
TGTGCCAGCAGCTCGATAAGGAGCCCACGCTATGGCTACACCTTC
CASSSIRSPRYGYTF
>NA|NA|TRBV7-2|TRBJ1-2
TGTGCCAGCAGCTTCCAGGGCGGGGCCCCATTTATCGACTTC
CASSFQGGAPFIDF
>NA|TRBD2|TRBV5-4|TRBJ2-7
TGTGCCAGCAAGCCGGGACTAGCGGACTACGAGCAGTACTTC
CASKPGLADYEQYF
>NA|NA|TRBV7-6|TRBJ1-6
TGTGCCAGCAGCTTAGAAGCGGGGGCGGCTAATTCACCCCTCCACTTT
CASSLEAGAANSPLHF
>once|TRBD1|TRBV19|TRBJ2-7
TGTGCCAGTAGTGAGCAGGGGGCTAAATACTACGAGCAGTACTTC
CASSEQGAKYYEQYF
>NA|NA|TRBV9|TRBJ1-6
TGTGCCAGCAGCGTAGAAACGGATTCACCCCTCCACTTT
CASSVETDSPLHF
>NA|NA|TRBV10-3|TRBJ1-1
TGTGCCACAAAAGCGGGGGGAGACACTGAAGCTTTCTTT
CATKAGGDTEAFF
>NA|TRBD1|TRBV29-1|TRBJ1-2
TGCAGCGTTGATAGGGGAAGCGGACAGGGGGCGGCTATCTATGGCTACACCTTC
CSVDRGSGQGAAIYGYTF
>NA|TRBD1|TRBV18|TRBJ2-5
TGTGCCAGCTCACCACCGAAGGACAGGCCAAAAGAGACCCAGTACTTC
CASSPPKDRPKETQYF
>NA|NA|TRBV28|TRBJ1-4
TGTGCCAGCATGCACCGGGACAAAGATGAAAAACTGTTTTTT
CASMHRDKDEKLFF
>NA|TRBD1|TRBV5-4|TRBJ1-2
TGTGCCAGCAGCTCTAAAACAGGGGGATCTGGCTACACCTTC
CASSSKTGGSGYTF
>NA|TRBD2|TRBV27|TRBJ2-7
TGTGCCAGCAGTTCGTTACTAGCGGGAGGGCCGGGCGAGCAGTACTTC
CASSSLLAGGPGEQYF
>once|TRBD2|TRBV3-1/TRBV3-2|TRBJ2-2
TGTGCCAGCAGCCCCAGGACTAGCTACACCGGGGAGCTGTTTTTT
CASSPRTSYTGELFF
>NA|TRBD1|TRBV5-6|TRBJ2-5
TGTGCCAGCAAGTGGACAGGGTTTGAGACCCAGTACTTC
CASKWTGFETQYF
>NA|TRBD1|TRBV6-5|TRBJ1-1
TGTGCCAGCAGACTAACAGGGGGCGCTGAAGCTTTCTTT
CASRLTGGAEAFF
>once|TRBD1|TRBV5-1|TRBJ1-1
TGCGCCAGCAGCTCTCGTCCGGGACAGCTGAACACTGAAGCTTTCTTT
CASSSRPGQLNTEAFF
>NA|NA|TRBV27|TRBJ1-1
TGTGCCACCAGTTGGGGGGACTCAACTTCTGAAGCTTTCTTT
CATSWGDSTSEAFF
>NA|TRBD1|TRBV19|TRBJ1-6
TGTGCCAGTAGTCTACAGGGGGCGGCTAATTCACCCCTCCACTTT
CASSLQGAANSPLHF
>few|NA|TRBV19|TRBJ1-1
TGTGCCAGTAGTATTAGACAGAGTAACACTGAAGCTTTCTTT
CASSIRQSNTEAFF
>NA|NA|TRBV7-2|TRBJ2-7
TGTGCCACCCAGGGGAAAAAGGGCGTTGACGAGCAGTACTTC
CATQGKKGVDEQYF
>NA|TRBD1|TRBV4-1|TRBJ1-6
TGCGCCAGCAGCCAAGGGACAGGGTCGGATACCTCCTATAATTCACCCCTCCACTTT
CASSQGTGSDTSYNSPLHF
>NA|NA|TRBV4-2|TRBJ1-2
TGTGCCAGCAGCCAAGAGTCAGGGGAAGGCTACACCTTC
CASSQESGEGYTF
>NA|NA|TRBV29-1|TRBJ1-1
TGCAGCGTTGGACTCGGAGCCGAAGCTTTCTTT
CSVGLGAEAFF
>NA|TRBD1|TRBV6-2/TRBV6-3|TRBJ1-1
TGTGCCAGCAGTTACGGAGGGGGCTGGGTTCGAGCTTTCTTT
CASSYGGGWVRAFF
>few|NA|TRBV6-6|TRBJ1-4
TGTGCCAGCAGTTATTCAGGGCGGGGAGGAGAAAAACTGTTTTTT
CASSYSGRGGEKLFF
>NA|NA|TRBV18|TRBJ1-1
TGTGCCAGCTCACCAGAACGACTGGCCGCTGAAGCTTTCTTT
CASSPERLAAEAFF
>NA|NA|TRBV30|TRBJ2-3
TGTGCCTGGGGGACATATAGCACAGATACGCAGTATTTT
CAWGTYSTDTQYF
>NA|TRBD1|TRBV18|TRBJ1-2
TGTGCCAGCTCACCACAGACAGGGGGTACGGCTAACTATGGCTACACCTTC
CASSPQTGGTANYGYTF
>few|NA|TRBV4-2|TRBJ1-2
TGTGCCAGCAGCTATGACAGTAACTATGGCTACACCTTC
CASSYDSNYGYTF
>NA|NA|TRBV2|TRBJ2-7
TGTGCCAGCAGTGCTCAGGGGGGCCCCTCCTACGAGCAGTACTTC
CASSAQGGPSYEQYF
>NA|TRBD1|TRBV5-6|TRBJ2-1
TGTGCCAGCAGCTTGGTTGGGACAGGGAAGTATGAGCAGTTCTTC
CASSLVGTGKYEQFF